Below are 30 T cell receptor beta chains sequenced from a single sample in a study of T cells in Graves' hyperthyroidism and ophthalmopathy. Using RNA transcripts as the source, TCR beta CDR3 regions were amplified. TCR CDR3 underwent first-round RT-PCR with the HTBI primer set. TCRdb ran MiXCR on the multiplex PCR reads and lists one entry per CDR3 protein. The data contain 360,000 or so distinct CDR3 sequences, around 18% of them singletons. Sequenced sample: blood. These receptors were collected from a woman in her thirties or forties with Graves' ophthalmopathy.

This clonotype was found many times. This sequence joins TRBV2 and TRBJ2-5; D gene uncertain. The CDR3 runs 13 residues. Trimming left V 7 bases short and J 2 bases short, with 11 bases between. CDR1 is SNHLY and CDR2 is FYNNEI in the germline V gene. CDR3 in amino acids: CASTAGLQETQYF. CDR3 DNA: TGTGCCAGCACCGCCGGGCTTCAAGAGACCCAGTACTTC. Variable domain in full (rest from reference TRBV2 and TRBJ2-5): EPEVTQTPSHQVTQMGQEVILRCVPISNHLYFYWYRQILGQKVEFLVSFYNNEISEKSEIFDDQFSVERPDGSNFTLKIRSTKLEDSAMYFCASTAGLQETQYFGPGTRLLVL.

This clonotype showed up many times. The gene calls are TRBV6-2 or TRBV6-3 and TRBJ2-7, with 7 nucleotides matching TRBD2. The germline gives CDR1 MNHEY, CDR2 SVGEGT. The CDR3 covers 17 residues. The junction had 14 bases not matched to a gene; V was cut back by 5 bases and J by 1 base. The CDR3 spells CASSRFRELALSYEQYF. The CDR3, as DNA: TGTGCCAGCAGTCGGTTCCGGGAACTAGCGCTTTCCTACGAGCAGTACTTC.

In this sample, this clonotype turned up many times. This chain connects TRBV6-1 to TRBJ1-5, with 11 bases aligning to TRBD1. The CDR3 covers 14 residues. In germline, CDR1 is MNHNS, CDR2 SASEGT. V was clipped by 6 bases and J by 6 bases; unmatched bases: 4. The CDR3 is CASSPGTGGQPQHF. DNA of the CDR3: TGTGCCAGCAGCCCCGGGACAGGGGGTCAGCCCCAGCATTTT.

This sequence joins TRBV28 and TRBJ2-2, with D tentatively TRBD1 (6 bases). This CDR3 is 17 amino acids long. Trimming removed 5 bases from V and 2 bases from J, with 18 bases in between. Per germline, CDR1 MDHEN and CDR2 SYDVKM. The CDR3 loop reads CASSDLGGQINTGELFF. The DNA of the CDR3 is TGTGCCAGCAGTGATTTAGGAGGACAGATTAACACCGGGGAGCTGTTTTTT.

This clonotype has at least ten counts. The chain links TRBV27 to TRBJ1-2; no definite D call. V shed 8 bases and J shed 4 bases, with 11 bases lying between them. Germline CDR1 MNHEY, CDR2 SMNVEV (reference sequence). The CDR3 has 12 amino acids. The CDR3 nucleotides are TGTGCCAGCGGGAACGTTCTCTATGGCTACACCTTC. It is translated as CASGNVLYGYTF.

Ten or more counts support this clonotype. This chain links TRBV5-1 with TRBJ2-6; D is possibly TRBD1 or TRBD2 (5 bases each). This CDR3 is built from 17 residues. Per germline, CDR1 SGHRS and CDR2 YFSETQ. Trimming left V 3 bases short and J 5 bases short, with 18 bases between. This CDR3 is CASSWASGGLRANVLTF. The CDR3 DNA sequence: TGCGCCAGCAGCTGGGCCAGTGGGGGTCTAAGGGCCAACGTCCTGACTTTC.

This clonotype has at least ten counts. The V gene is TRBV27, the J gene TRBJ1-1; unclear D gene. Germline V lookup: CDR1 MNHEY, CDR2 SMNVEV (reference sequence). The CDR3 has 14 amino acids. The germline V and J ends were trimmed by 0 bases and 11 bases, with 16 bases remaining between them. The CDR3 DNA reads TGTGCCAGCAGTTTATCGGCGTCAGGTTCGAGGGCTTTCTTT. Translating it yields CASSLSASGSRAFF.

This clonotype has at least ten counts. Because the CDR3 is missing its conserved closing phenylalanine or tryptophan, this is likely a read error. The DNA is omitted, as the CDR3 cannot be located on it reliably, and the CDR3 follows TCRdb's listing. V gene TRBV6-2 or TRBV6-3 combines with J gene TRBJ1-1; TRBD1 was called by the table and not checked on the DNA. The CDR3 spans 12 amino acids, including both terminal residues. Per the germline V gene, CDR1 is MNHEY and CDR2 is SVGEGT. CDR3 protein: CASSLPGQGIRI.

This clonotype was observed at least ten times. Compared with germline, one end of the junction differs, possibly owing to a read error. The genes are TRBV28 and TRBJ2-7; 9 bases map to TRBD1. CDR1 MDHEN and CDR2 SYDVKM come from the germline V gene. CDR3 size: 14 residues. CDR3 in amino acids: CASREGGQGYEQHF. The DNA for the CDR3 is TGTGCCAGCAGGGAGGGGGGACAGGGCTACGAGCAGCACTTC.

This clonotype occurred many times. The chain employs TRBV6-1 and TRBJ2-5; TRBD2 aligns across 12 bases. This CDR3 is 15 amino acids long. The V segment lost 2 bases and the J segment 7 bases; nucleotides outside the gene matches: 5. CDR1 MNHNS and CDR2 SASEGT come from the germline V gene. The CDR3 DNA sequence: TGTGCCAGCAGTGAACGGACTAGCGGGATTGGGACCCAGTACTTC. The encoded protein is CASSERTSGIGTQYF.

V is TRBV6-4 and J is TRBJ1-1; unclear D gene. CDR1 is MRHNA and CDR2 is SNTAGT in the germline V gene. Trimming removed 5 bases at V and 1 base at J, with 11 bases between. The CDR3 totals 14 residues. The CDR3 nucleotides read TGTGCCAGCAGTTTGATCAAACCGAACACTGAAGCTTTCTTT. Its translation: CASSLIKPNTEAFF.

The rearrangement uses TRBV6-1 and TRBJ2-7; 9 positions match TRBD2. CDR3 length equals 16 residues. V lost 6 bases, J lost 4 bases, and 13 bases stayed unmatched. Per the germline V gene, CDR1 is MNHNS and CDR2 is SASEGT. The CDR3, as DNA: TGTGCCAGCAGACCGAACATAAGCGGGAGGACGTACGAGCAGTACTTC. Its protein is CASRPNISGRTYEQYF.

This clonotype was recorded many times. The CDR3 DNA reads as TGTGCCAGCAGCATAGCGGGAGGGCGTTCCTACGAGCAGTACTTC. It is translated as CASSIAGGRSYEQYF. V is TRBV28 and J is TRBJ2-7; the match to TRBD2 covers 11 bases. CDR1 and CDR2 from the germline V gene are MDHEN and SYDVKM. V was pared by 6 bases and J by 1 base, with 5 bases of the junction left unmatched. The CDR3 totals 15 residues.

In this sample, this clonotype turned up many times. The V and J genes are TRBV5-1 and TRBJ1-1; tentatively, D is TRBD1 (6 bases). CDR1 SGHRS and CDR2 YFSETQ come from the germline V gene. There are 14 residues in the CDR3. V gave up 3 bases and J gave up 1 base, with 10 bases separating them. CDR3 DNA: TGCGCCAGCAGCTCTTTACAGGGGAACACTGAAGCTTTCTTT. Its translation: CASSSLQGNTEAFF.

This clonotype came up many times. The V call is TRBV29-1, the J call TRBJ1-2; 9 positions agree with TRBD1. Germline assignment: CDR1 SQVTM and CDR2 ANQGSEA. Trimming took 6 bases from V and 4 from J; bases not matched to a gene: 3. This CDR3 is 12 amino acids long. The CDR3 nucleotides are TGCAGCGTCACGGGACAGGGCTATGGCTACACCTTC. This codes for CSVTGQGYGYTF.

This clonotype was counted a few times. The DNA of the CDR3 is TGTGCCAGCCATTCCGGGACTAGCGGGAGGAACTACGAGCAGTACTTC. Its protein is CASHSGTSGRNYEQYF. The chain links TRBV6-1 to TRBJ2-7, with 15 bases fitting TRBD2. CDR3 size: 16 residues. Per germline, CDR1 MNHNS and CDR2 SASEGT. The V and J ends lost 8 bases and 3 bases, in that order; junction bases with no gene match: 8.

The chain combines TRBV19 with TRBJ2-7, with 10 bases that match TRBD2. The V gene end was trimmed by 3 bases and the J gene end by 1 base; junction bases not matched to a gene: 18. Germline V gene lookup returns CDR1 LNHDA and CDR2 SQIVND (reference sequence). This CDR3 comprises 20 residues. The CDR3: CASSIVPPSGSLRVSYEQYF. The CDR3 nucleotides are TGTGCCAGTAGTATCGTTCCGCCTAGCGGGAGTCTAAGGGTATCCTACGAGCAGTACTTC.

This clonotype was seen many times. The CDR3: CASSPKAGRAYEQYF. The DNA of the CDR3 is TGTGCCAGCAGTCCCAAAGCGGGAAGGGCCTACGAGCAGTACTTC. This chain joins TRBV12-3 or TRBV12-4 and TRBJ2-7, with 7 nucleotides matching TRBD2. After removal of 5 bases from V and 2 bases from J, the junction contained 9 bases not matched to a gene. CDR3 length: 15 residues.

This clonotype was seen repeatedly, ten times or more. The rearrangement uses TRBV19 and TRBJ2-2; no clear D gene. In germline, CDR1 is LNHDA, CDR2 SQIVND (reference sequence). V lost 10 bases and J 6 bases, leaving 12 bases between the germline ends. The length of the CDR3 is 12 residues. CDR3 in DNA: TGTGCCACCCCATCGGGTCCCGGGGAGCTGTTTTTT. Translating gives CATPSGPGELFF.

This clonotype was recorded at least ten times. The rearrangement links TRBV20-1 to TRBJ1-1; D uncertain. Germline V gene data show CDR1 as DFQATT and CDR2 as SNEGSKA (reference sequence). The CDR3 is 12 amino acids. Trimming took 2 bases from V and 4 from J, leaving 8 bases between them. This chain's CDR3 is CSARRGTTEAFF. The CDR3 DNA follows: TGCAGTGCTAGACGGGGAACCACTGAAGCTTTCTTT.

This clonotype was detected ten times or more. The chain recombines TRBV6-5 with TRBJ1-1, with 9 bases identical to TRBD1. Germline CDR1 and CDR2: MNHEY and SVGAGI. The CDR3 is made up of 13 amino acids. Trimming removed 10 bases from V and 7 bases from J; junction bases left unmatched: 10. In nucleotides, the CDR3 is TGTGCCACCGAAGGGGACAGGGAAATTGAAGCTTTCTTT. It yields the protein CATEGDREIEAFF.

This clonotype appeared many times. This chain connects TRBV28 to TRBJ1-5; 10 bases match TRBD1. Unmatched junction bases numbered 8, after V lost 8 bases and J lost 7 bases. This CDR3 region has 14 residues. Germline V gene sequence: CDR1 MDHEN, CDR2 SYDVKM. As DNA, the CDR3 is TGTGCCAGCGCCGGACAGGGGGAGCGGCAGCCCCAGCATTTT. Protein product: CASAGQGERQPQHF.

Many counts were recorded for this clonotype. The rearrangement uses TRBV5-6 and TRBJ1-5; D might be TRBD1 (6 bases). CDR1 is SGHDT, CDR2 YYEEEE, per germline. The length of the CDR3 is 16 residues. V dropped 4 bases and J dropped 0 bases, with 14 bases sitting between them. The chain's CDR3 is CASSLTGTYSNQPQHF. The CDR3 nucleotides are TGTGCCAGCAGCCTGACAGGCACTTATAGCAATCAGCCCCAGCATTTT.

This clonotype was detected many times. The J gene is TRBJ2-7, the V gene TRBV12-3 or TRBV12-4; D gene ambiguous. CDR3 length: 13 residues. The V and J ends lost 5 bases and 2 bases respectively, with 10 bases between them. DNA for the CDR3: TGTGCCAGCAGTCAAGGATCGCCCTACGAGCAGTACTTC. This gives the protein CASSQGSPYEQYF.

This clonotype was observed a handful of times. V is TRBV7-9 and J is TRBJ2-2, with D perhaps assigned TRBD1 or TRBD2 (5 bases each). The CDR3 length is 15 residues. Germline CDR1 is SEHNR and CDR2 is FQNEAQ (reference sequence). V gave up 6 bases and J gave up 3 bases, with 14 bases separating them. The chain's CDR3 is CASSSGTVYTGELFF. As DNA, the CDR3 is TGTGCCAGCAGTTCCGGGACGGTGTACACCGGGGAGCTGTTTTTT.

This clonotype was detected many times. This chain joins TRBV12-3 or TRBV12-4 and TRBJ2-7, with 10 bases fitting TRBD1. Trimming cost V 3 bases and J 3 bases; bases outside gene matches: 14. The CDR3 length is 18 residues. Written as DNA, the CDR3 is TGTGCCAGCAGTTTCGGGTCTTCGGGACAGGGGTTCTACTACGAGCAGTACTTC. This sequence encodes CASSFGSSGQGFYYEQYF.

The gene calls are TRBV12-3 or TRBV12-4 and TRBJ1-1; D not certain. This CDR3 comprises 14 residues. The V and J ends lost 6 bases and 0 bases respectively, with 11 bases between them. The CDR3 DNA sequence: TGTGCCAGCAGCAACCCTTCCATGAACACTGAAGCTTTCTTT. Translating it yields CASSNPSMNTEAFF.

This clonotype has a count of ten or more. DNA of the CDR3: TGTGCCAGTAGTATAAGGACAGAATTGAACACTGAAGCTTTCTTT. Amino acids: CASSIRTELNTEAFF. The chain has TRBV19 and TRBJ1-1; perhaps TRBD1 as D (6 bases). Germline lookup yields CDR1 LNHDA and CDR2 SQIVND (reference sequence). The V end lost 2 bases, the J end lost 0 bases, and 10 bases lay between the germline ends. The CDR3 runs to 15 residues.

This clonotype was seen many times. This sequence joins TRBV29-1 and TRBJ2-7; unclear D gene. The CDR3 extends over 11 amino acids. Germline V gives CDR1 SQVTM, CDR2 ANQGSEA. V gave up 7 bases and J gave up 0 bases, with 7 bases separating them. CDR3 sequence: CSAQSSYEQYF. Written as DNA, the CDR3 is TGCAGCGCTCAAAGCTCCTACGAGCAGTACTTC.

In this sample, this clonotype turned up many times. The chain is built from TRBV10-3 and TRBJ2-5; D is uncertain. The CDR3 consists of 15 residues. Germline values: CDR1 ENHRY, CDR2 SYGVKD. The germline V and J ends were trimmed by 3 bases and 1 base, with 12 bases remaining between them. The CDR3 loop is CAISDMWVRQETQYF. The CDR3 DNA is TGTGCCATCAGTGATATGTGGGTCCGCCAAGAGACCCAGTACTTC.